Included here is one TCR beta chain sequence, with context. Trimming took 7 bases from V and 6 from J; bases not matched to a gene: 8. Germline assignment: CDR1 LNHDA and CDR2 SQIVND (reference sequence). The CDR3 spans 14 residues. These data originate in a study of blood T cell repertoires in COVID-19. As originally analysed: The assay estimated nucleated cells by amplifying reference gene primers. Repertoires were generated with immunoSEQ multiplex PCR, while TCRdb's copy carries only in-frame clones and drops some. V, J and clone size reflect that table, while D and trimming were determined from the DNA. The sample includes roughly 220,000 clones, around 84% of them seen just once.

V usage is TRBV19 and J usage is TRBJ1-5; 8 nucleotides align to TRBD1. The sequence was collected from a man aged 25-45 years with acute COVID-19. Sequenced input: PBMCs or T cells enriched from blood (not recorded which). The CDR3 sequence: CASILDRVGQPQHF. CDR3 sequence (DNA): TGTGCCAGTATCCTGGACAGGGTTGGTCAGCCCCAGCATTTT.